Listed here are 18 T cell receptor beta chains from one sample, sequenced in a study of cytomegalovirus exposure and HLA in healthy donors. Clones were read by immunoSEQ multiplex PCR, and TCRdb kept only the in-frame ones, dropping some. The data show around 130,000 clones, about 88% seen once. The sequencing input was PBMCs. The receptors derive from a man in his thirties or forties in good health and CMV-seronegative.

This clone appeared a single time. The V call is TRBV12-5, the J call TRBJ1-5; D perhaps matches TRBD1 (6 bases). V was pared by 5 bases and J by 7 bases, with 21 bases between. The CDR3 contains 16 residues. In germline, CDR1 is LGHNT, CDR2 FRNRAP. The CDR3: CASGQNRDNPIQPQHF. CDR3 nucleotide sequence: TGTGCTAGTGGTCAGAACCGGGACAATCCTATCCAGCCCCAGCATTTT.

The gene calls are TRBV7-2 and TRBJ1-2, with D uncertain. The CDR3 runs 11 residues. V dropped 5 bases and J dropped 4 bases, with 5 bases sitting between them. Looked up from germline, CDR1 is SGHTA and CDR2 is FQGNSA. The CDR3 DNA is TGTGCCAGCAGCGCGCTCTATGGCTACACCTTC. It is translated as CASSALYGYTF.

CDR3 DNA: TGTGCCAGTAGTCCGGAAGGGTGGAGGTACACTGAAGCTTTCTTT. Amino acids: CASSPEGWRYTEAFF. The chain carries TRBV19 and TRBJ1-1; no clear D gene. The CDR3 covers 15 residues. Deletions cut 5 bases from V and 3 bases from J, with 16 bases between. Germline CDR1 is LNHDA and CDR2 is SQIVND (reference sequence).

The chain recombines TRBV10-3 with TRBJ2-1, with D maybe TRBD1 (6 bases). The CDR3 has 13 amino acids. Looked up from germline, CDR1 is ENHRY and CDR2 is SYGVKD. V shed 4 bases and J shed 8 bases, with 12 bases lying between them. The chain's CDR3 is CAISARGVDEQFF. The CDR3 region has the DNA TGTGCCATCAGTGCCAGGGGCGTGGATGAGCAGTTCTTC.

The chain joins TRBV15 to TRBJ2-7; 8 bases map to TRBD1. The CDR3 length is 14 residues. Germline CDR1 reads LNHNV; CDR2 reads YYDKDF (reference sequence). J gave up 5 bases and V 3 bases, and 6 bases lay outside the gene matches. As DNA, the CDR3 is TGTGCCACCAGCAGGAACAGGGGGATGCACGAGCAGTACTTC. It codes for CATSRNRGMHEQYF.

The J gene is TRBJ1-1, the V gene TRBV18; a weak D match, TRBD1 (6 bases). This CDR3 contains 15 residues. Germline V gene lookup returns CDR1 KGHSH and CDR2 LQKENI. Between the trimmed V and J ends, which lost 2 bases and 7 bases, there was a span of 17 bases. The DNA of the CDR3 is TGTGCCAGCTCACCAGGGGCTATTCAGGGGTTTGAAGCTTTCTTT. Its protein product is CASSPGAIQGFEAFF.

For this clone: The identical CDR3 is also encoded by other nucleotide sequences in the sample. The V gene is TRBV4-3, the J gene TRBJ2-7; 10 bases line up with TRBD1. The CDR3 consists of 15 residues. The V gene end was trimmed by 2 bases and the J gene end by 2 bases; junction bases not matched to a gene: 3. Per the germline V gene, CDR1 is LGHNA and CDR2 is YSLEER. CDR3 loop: CASSQRTGGPYEQYF. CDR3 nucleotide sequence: TGCGCCAGCAGCCAACGGACAGGGGGACCCTACGAGCAGTACTTC.

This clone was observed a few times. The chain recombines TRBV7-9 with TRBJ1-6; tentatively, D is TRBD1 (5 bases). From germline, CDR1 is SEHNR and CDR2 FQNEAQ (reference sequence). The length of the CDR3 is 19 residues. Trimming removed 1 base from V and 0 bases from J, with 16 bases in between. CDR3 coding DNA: TGTGCCAGCAGCTTAGACTCCCAGGGACTAAGCTCCTATAATTCACCCCTCCACTTT. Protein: CASSLDSQGLSSYNSPLHF.

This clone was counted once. CDR3 nucleotides: TGTGCCAGCAGCGTAGGAGGAGGAAACAATGAGCAGTTCTTC. Its translation: CASSVGGGNNEQFF. The rearrangement joins TRBV9 to TRBJ2-1, with D maybe TRBD2 (5 bases). The CDR3 consists of 14 residues. Between the trimmed V and J ends, which lost 0 bases and 5 bases, there was a span of 9 bases. Germline V CDR1 and CDR2: SGDLS, YYNGEE.

This CDR3 reads CASCSRASNYGYTF. CDR3 nucleotides: TGTGCCAGCTGTTCGAGAGCGTCCAACTATGGCTACACCTTC. The chain uses TRBV27 and TRBJ1-2; D is unresolved. CDR3 size: 14 residues. Trimming left V 8 bases short and J 2 bases short, with 15 bases between. CDR1 is MNHEY and CDR2 is SMNVEV in the germline V gene (reference sequence).

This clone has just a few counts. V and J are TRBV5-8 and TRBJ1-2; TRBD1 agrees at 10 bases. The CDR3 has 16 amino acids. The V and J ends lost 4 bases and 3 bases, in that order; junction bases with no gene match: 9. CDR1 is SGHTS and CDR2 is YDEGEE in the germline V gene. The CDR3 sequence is CASSLMTGGLYYGYTF. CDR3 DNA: TGTGCCAGCAGCCTAATGACAGGGGGCCTTTACTATGGCTACACCTTC.

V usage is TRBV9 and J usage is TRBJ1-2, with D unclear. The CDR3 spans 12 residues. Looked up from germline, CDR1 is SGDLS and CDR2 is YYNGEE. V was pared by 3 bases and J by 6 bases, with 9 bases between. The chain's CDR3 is CASSDHRDGYTF. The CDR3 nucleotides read TGTGCCAGCAGCGACCACCGGGATGGCTACACCTTC.

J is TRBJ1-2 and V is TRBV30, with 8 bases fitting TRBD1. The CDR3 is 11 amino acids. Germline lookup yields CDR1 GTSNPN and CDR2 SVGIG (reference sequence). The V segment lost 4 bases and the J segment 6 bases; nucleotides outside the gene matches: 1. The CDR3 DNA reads TGTGCCTGGACGGACAGGGATGGCTACACCTTC. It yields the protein CAWTDRDGYTF. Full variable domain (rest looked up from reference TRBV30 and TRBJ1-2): SQTIHQWPATLVQPVGSPLSLECTVEGTSNPNLYWYRQAAGRGLQLLFYSVGIGQISSEVPQNLSASRPQDRQFILSSKKLLLSDSGFYLCAWTDRDGYTFGSGTRLTVV.

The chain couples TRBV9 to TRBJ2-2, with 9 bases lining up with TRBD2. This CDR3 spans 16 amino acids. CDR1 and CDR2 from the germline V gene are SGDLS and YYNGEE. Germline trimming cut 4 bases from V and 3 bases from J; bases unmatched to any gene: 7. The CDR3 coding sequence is TGTGCCAGCAGCCTTAGCGGGAGTTGGGACACCGGGGAGCTGTTTTTT. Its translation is CASSLSGSWDTGELFF.

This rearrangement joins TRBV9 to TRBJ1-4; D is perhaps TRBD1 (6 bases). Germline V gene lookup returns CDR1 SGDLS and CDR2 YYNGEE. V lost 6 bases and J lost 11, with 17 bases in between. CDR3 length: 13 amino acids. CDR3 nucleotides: TGTGCCAGCACTCCATCAGGGGTCGAGAAACTGTTTTTT. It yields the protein CASTPSGVEKLFF.

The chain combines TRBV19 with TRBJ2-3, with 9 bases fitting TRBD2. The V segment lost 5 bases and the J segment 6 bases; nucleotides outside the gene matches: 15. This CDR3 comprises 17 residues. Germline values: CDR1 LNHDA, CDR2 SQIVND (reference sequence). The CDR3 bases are TGTGCCAGTAGTCTCCGGACTAGCGCAGGGGTGGGGGATACGCAGTATTTT. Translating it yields CASSLRTSAGVGDTQYF. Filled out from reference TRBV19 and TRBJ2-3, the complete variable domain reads DGGITQSPKYLFRKEGQNVTLSCEQNLNHDAMYWYRQDPGQGLRLIYYSQIVNDFQKGDIAEGYSVSREKKESFPLTVTSAQKNPTAFYLCASSLRTSAGVGDTQYFGPGTRLTVL.

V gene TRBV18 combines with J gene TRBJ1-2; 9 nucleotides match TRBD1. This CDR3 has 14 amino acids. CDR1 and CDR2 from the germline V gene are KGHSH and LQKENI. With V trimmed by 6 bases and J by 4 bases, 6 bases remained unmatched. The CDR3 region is CASSTGGSFYGYTF. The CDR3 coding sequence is TGTGCCAGCTCTACAGGGGGCTCCTTCTATGGCTACACCTTC.

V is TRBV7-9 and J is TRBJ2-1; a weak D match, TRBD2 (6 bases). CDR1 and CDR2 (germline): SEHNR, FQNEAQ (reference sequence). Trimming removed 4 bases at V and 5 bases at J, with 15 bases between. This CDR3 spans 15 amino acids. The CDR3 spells CASSSARGTNNEQFF. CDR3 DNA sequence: TGTGCCAGCAGCTCCGCTCGGGGGACCAACAATGAGCAGTTCTTC.